Listed below are T cell receptor beta chains from one sample, sequenced in a study of OX40 agonist ivuxolimab in advanced cancers. Assay used: immunoSEQ multiplex PCR; TCRdb lists only in-frame clones, some missing. Of 100,000 or so clones in the sample, 70% to 85% are singletons; the top ten hold about 3.8%. The source was CD4+ or CD8+ T cells sorted from blood, collected in a trial of the OX40 agonist ivuxolimab. Receptor source: an adult with an advanced solid tumor such as melanoma, head and neck, liver or kidney cancer. Each CDR3 is given with its conserved first and last residue. The order of the fields is clone size, V gene, J gene, D gene, CDR3 DNA, CDR3 protein. D genes are given only for firm matches. Rows may omit the clone size; those that give it use once, few, many or a size class.

>.|TRBV7-2|TRBJ1-5|.
TGTGCCAGCAGCCGTACAGACTATAGCAATCAGCCCCAGCATTTT
CASSRTDYSNQPQHF
>.|TRBV25-1|TRBJ2-3|.
TGTGCCAGCAGTGAATCGCTAGAGGGAGATACGCAGTATTTT
CASSESLEGDTQYF
>.|TRBV27|TRBJ2-7|.
TGTGCCAGCAGTATCGGAGGAGGGGCAGGCGAGCAGTACTTC
CASSIGGGAGEQYF
>.|TRBV5-1|TRBJ1-4|.
TGCGCCAGCAGCGCGGGGGGCGCAACTAATGAAAAACTGTTTTTT
CASSAGGATNEKLFF
>.|TRBV18|TRBJ2-3|.
TGTGCCAGCTCACGTGGCAGGGGCACAGATACGCAGTATTTT
CASSRGRGTDTQYF
>few|TRBV5-1|TRBJ1-1|.
TGCGCCAGCAGCTTGGACCCAAACAGGGCGGACACTGAAGCTTTCTTT
CASSLDPNRADTEAFF
>.|TRBV7-9|TRBJ2-5|TRBD2
TGTGCCAGCAGCTTACAAAACTATGGACTAGCGATCGAGACCCAGTACTTC
CASSLQNYGLAIETQYF
>.|TRBV9|TRBJ2-7|.
TGTGCCAGCAGCGTAGTAGGTGGCGAGCAGTACTTC
CASSVVGGEQYF
>.|TRBV19|TRBJ1-1|TRBD1
TGTGCCAGTAATCCAAGGACAGGGTGGAGCACTGAAGCTTTCTTT
CASNPRTGWSTEAFF
>.|TRBV6-6|TRBJ2-7|.
TGTGCCAGCAGGCAGACAGGCGAGCAGTACTTC
CASRQTGEQYF
>.|TRBV28|TRBJ2-7|TRBD2
TGTGCCAGCAGTTCCTTAGCGGGACCTGTTTACGAGCAGTACTTC
CASSSLAGPVYEQYF
>.|TRBV30|TRBJ2-7|.
TGTGCCTGGAGTGCACCGGGACCGAGAAGACAGAACTACGAGCAGTACTTC
CAWSAPGPRRQNYEQYF
>.|TRBV19|TRBJ1-1|.
TGTGCCAGTAGTATTTTTAGCATCCGGACAAGAGGCACTGAAGCTTTCTTT
CASSIFSIRTRGTEAFF
>.|TRBV11-3|TRBJ2-2|.
TGTGCCAGCAGCTTAGTTTTCGGGCAGGTCTCCGGGGAGCTGTTTTTT
CASSLVFGQVSGELFF
>.|TRBV28|TRBJ2-7|.
TGTGCCAGCAGTGGTAATTTGGGGGCCCAGAGCTCCTACGAGCAGTACTTC
CASSGNLGAQSSYEQYF
>few|TRBV11-1|TRBJ2-7|.
TGTGCCAGCAGCTTCCGGGACACTCCCTACGAGCAGTACTTC
CASSFRDTPYEQYF
>.|TRBV6-6|TRBJ2-1|TRBD1
TGTGCCAGCAGTTACGGTGTGACAGGGGTGGTCAATGAGCAGTTCTTC
CASSYGVTGVVNEQFF
>once|TRBV7-9|TRBJ1-1|TRBD1
TGTGCCAGCAGCGCGGGACAGGGGCAAGGAGCTTTCTTT
CASSAGQGQGAFF
>once|TRBV19|TRBJ2-5|.
TGTGCCAGTAGTATAGGGGGCGATGGGGACGTACAAGAGACCCAGTACTTC
CASSIGGDGDVQETQYF
>.|TRBV19|TRBJ2-7|TRBD2
TGTGCCAGTAGTACCCGACTAGCGGGAGGGCCCCACGAGCAGTACTTC
CASSTRLAGGPHEQYF
>.|TRBV2|TRBJ2-5|.
TGTGCCAGCAGTCAAAGGAGGAGTAGTCAAGAGACCCAGTACTTC
CASSQRRSSQETQYF
>.|TRBV5-6|TRBJ2-2|.
TGTGCCAGCAGCTTGGGAGCATCGGCCGGGGAGCTGTTTTTT
CASSLGASAGELFF
>.|TRBV5-1|TRBJ1-2|TRBD1
TGCGCCAGCAGCTTGGCGGACAGGGATAACTATGGCTACACCTTC
CASSLADRDNYGYTF
>.|TRBV11-2|TRBJ2-1|.
TGTGCCAGCACCCGAGGGGAGTCTTGGCGTAATGAGCAGTTCTTC
CASTRGESWRNEQFF
>.|TRBV5-1|TRBJ2-2|TRBD1
TGCGCCAGCAGGTGGGATCTGACAGGGGGCACCGGGGAGCTGTTTTTT
CASRWDLTGGTGELFF
>.|TRBV19|TRBJ2-3|.
TGTGCCAGTAGTATAGGAGGGGTCTCGGGTACGCAGTATTTT
CASSIGGVSGTQYF
>.|TRBV28|TRBJ2-1|.
TGTGCCAGCAGTACCTCCGTTGGTGAGCAGTTCTTC
CASSTSVGEQFF
>.|TRBV6-5|TRBJ1-5|.
TGTGCCAGCAGTTACTCGTGGGGCAATCAGCCCCAGCATTTT
CASSYSWGNQPQHF
>.|TRBV6-5|TRBJ2-7|TRBD2
TGTGCCAGCAGGGCGGCGGGAGTCGGCCACGAGCAGTACTTC
CASRAAGVGHEQYF
>.|TRBV7-9|TRBJ1-2|.
TGTGCCAGCAGTTCGACGGCTGGCTACACCTTC
CASSSTAGYTF
>.|TRBV10-3|TRBJ2-1|.
TGTGCCATCAGTTCGGGACATTCCTACAATGAGCAGTTCTTC
CAISSGHSYNEQFF
>.|TRBV7-2|TRBJ2-2|.
TGTGCCAGCAGCAAACAGGGCACCGGGGAGCTGTTTTTT
CASSKQGTGELFF
>.|TRBV7-3|TRBJ2-7|.
TGTGCCAGCAGCGCAACGGGGAGTTCCGAGCAGTACTTC
CASSATGSSEQYF
>.|TRBV28|TRBJ2-1|.
TGTGCCAGCAGTTTGCCCGGTCTAGCGAGGAATGAGCAGTTCTTC
CASSLPGLARNEQFF
>few|TRBV27|TRBJ2-7|.
TGTGCCAGCAGTTTACGCAGGGGAGGCTACGAGCAGTACTTC
CASSLRRGGYEQYF
>.|TRBV21-1|TRBJ2-1|.
TGTGCCAGCAGCAAAGCGCGGTGGGGGAATGAGCAGTTCTTC
CASSKARWGNEQFF
>.|TRBV5-1|TRBJ2-2|.
TGCGCCAGCAGCTCCAGGGAAACCGGGGAGCTGTTTTTT
CASSSRETGELFF
>.|TRBV28|TRBJ1-4|TRBD1
TGTGCCAGCAGTGGCACCGGGACAGGCTTGGGGAAACTGTTTTTT
CASSGTGTGLGKLFF
>.|TRBV5-4|TRBJ2-3|.
TGTGCCAGCAGCTCAGGACAGAGCACAGATACGCAGTATTTT
CASSSGQSTDTQYF
>.|TRBV10-3|TRBJ2-5|.
TGTGCCATCAGTGATGAGCGAACCCAGTACTTC
CAISDERTQYF
>once|TRBV4-1|TRBJ2-1|.
TGCGCCAGCAGCCAAGGTCGGTCCCGCCGCAACAATGAGCAGTTCTTC
CASSQGRSRRNNEQFF